Listed here are 31 T cell receptor beta chains from one sample, sequenced in a study of blood T cell repertoires in COVID-19. Sequencing used immunoSEQ multiplex PCR; TCRdb keeps in-frame clones, though not all of them. The sample holds 130,000 to 150,000 clones, around 86% seen once. Source material: PBMCs or T cells enriched from blood (not recorded which). All receptors come from a man between 60 and 75 years old who had recovered from COVID-19.

This chain links TRBV27 with TRBJ2-3; TRBD2 matches 8 bases. CDR1 MNHEY and CDR2 SMNVEV come from the germline V gene (reference sequence). Trimming removed 6 bases from V and 0 bases from J; junction bases left unmatched: 2. This CDR3 spans 14 amino acids. The CDR3 region is CASRLAASTDTQYF. The CDR3 nucleotides read TGTGCCAGCAGACTAGCGGCTAGCACAGATACGCAGTATTTT.

This clone was picked up one time. V and J are TRBV3-1 (or the pseudogene TRBV3-2) and TRBJ2-1; 9 positions agree with TRBD1. The CDR3 length is 15 residues. J lost 6 bases, V lost 2 bases, and 5 bases had no gene match. Germline loops: CDR1 LGHDT, CDR2 YNNKEL (reference sequence). CDR3 amino acids: CASSQIVTGGNEQFF. CDR3 sequence (DNA): TGTGCCAGCAGCCAAATCGTGACAGGGGGCAATGAGCAGTTCTTC.

The chain links TRBV21-1 to TRBJ2-7; the D segment call TRBD1 is taken from the table without a DNA check. TRBV21-1 is listed as a pseudogene. The CDR3 sequence is 16 residues long. The CDR3 sequence is CASQGSRQDTSYEQYF. CDR3 DNA sequence: TGTGCCAGCCAGGGGAGTAGACAGGACACCTCCTACGAGCAGTACTTC.

The V call is TRBV2, the J call TRBJ2-1; 8 bases fit TRBD2. CDR1 and CDR2 from the germline V gene are SNHLY and FYNNEI. The CDR3 spans 11 residues. The V segment lost 4 bases and the J segment 12 bases; nucleotides outside the gene matches: 2. The CDR3 here is CASSVTSGQFF. CDR3 nucleotides: TGTGCCAGCAGTGTCACTAGCGGGCAGTTCTTC.

The chain combines TRBV6-6 with TRBJ2-7; 8 bases are a match to TRBD1. Germline lookup yields CDR1 MNHNY and CDR2 SVGAGI (reference sequence). The CDR3 loop spans 15 amino acids. Germline trimming cut 2 bases from V and 0 bases from J; bases unmatched to any gene: 3. The CDR3 bases are TGTGCCAGCAGTTACCGGACAGGGAACTCCTACGAGCAGTACTTC. Translating it yields CASSYRTGNSYEQYF.

This rearrangement joins TRBV6-1 to TRBJ2-1, with D possibly matching TRBD2 (6 bases). Germline CDR1 and CDR2: MNHNS and SASEGT. The CDR3 runs to 12 residues. Deletions cut 2 bases from V and 13 bases from J, with 12 bases between. The CDR3 DNA reads as TGTGCCAGCAGTGAACTAGCGCGGTCTCAGTTCTTC. It specifies CASSELARSQFF.

This rearrangement joins TRBV29-1 to TRBJ2-2, with 10 bases matching TRBD1. Germline trimming cut 7 bases from V and 3 bases from J; bases unmatched to any gene: 5. Germline CDR1 SQVTM, CDR2 ANQGSEA. The CDR3 totals 14 residues. The CDR3, as DNA: TGCAGCGCGAGGACAGGGGGGTACACCGGGGAGCTGTTTTTT. Protein: CSARTGGYTGELFF.

This chain links TRBV28 with TRBJ2-7, with D hard to call. The germline V and J ends were trimmed by 6 bases and 2 bases, with 11 bases remaining between them. Germline-derived CDR1 and CDR2 are MDHEN and SYDVKM. This CDR3 contains 13 residues. CDR3 protein: CASSTTSPYEQYF. The CDR3 DNA reads TGTGCCAGCAGCACGACTTCCCCCTACGAGCAGTACTTC.

The rearrangement joins TRBV7-9 to TRBJ2-3; 10 nucleotides line up with TRBD1. The germline CDR1 and CDR2 sequences are SEHNR and FQNEAQ (reference sequence). J gave up 7 bases and V 5 bases, and 9 bases lay outside the gene matches. The CDR3 runs to 15 residues. CDR3 protein: CASSGTGDPLYTQYF. DNA for the CDR3: TGTGCCAGCAGCGGGACAGGGGACCCCCTTTATACGCAGTATTTT.

The chain links TRBV5-1 to TRBJ1-6; possibly TRBD1 for D (5 bases). Trimming left V 0 bases short and J 8 bases short, with 12 bases between. This CDR3 has 15 amino acids. Germline V lookup: CDR1 SGHRS, CDR2 YFSETQ. CDR3 DNA sequence: TGCGCCAGCAGCTTGGAACCAGGGAGGTATTCACCCCTCCACTTT. As protein: CASSLEPGRYSPLHF. The variable domain in full, completed from reference TRBV5-1 and TRBJ1-6, reads KAGVTQTPRYLIKTRGQQVTLSCSPISGHRSVSWYQQTPGQGLQFLFEYFSETQRNKGNFPGRFSGRQFSNSRSEMNVSTLELGDSALYLCASSLEPGRYSPLHFGNGTRLTVT.

This chain joins TRBV14 and TRBJ2-5; D may be TRBD1 (5 bases). The V gene's germline CDR1 is SGHDN and CDR2 FVKESK. The CDR3 extends over 13 amino acids. The germline V and J ends were trimmed by 4 bases and 1 base, with 7 bases remaining between them. CDR3 sequence: CASSRQPQETQYF. In DNA form, the CDR3 reads TGTGCCAGCAGCCGACAGCCCCAAGAGACCCAGTACTTC.

The chain uses TRBV27 and TRBJ2-7, with 7 bases fitting TRBD1. Trimming removed 0 bases from V and 6 bases from J; junction bases left unmatched: 8. CDR3 length equals 15 residues. CDR1 is MNHEY, CDR2 SMNVEV, per germline (reference sequence). This CDR3 is CASSLSNQGDLEQYF. The CDR3 nucleotides read TGTGCCAGCAGTTTATCGAATCAGGGGGATCTCGAGCAGTACTTC.

This chain joins TRBV2 and TRBJ2-1, with no clear D. V was pared by 7 bases and J by 7 bases, with 11 bases between. Germline CDR1 SNHLY, CDR2 FYNNEI. CDR3 length equals 12 residues. This chain's CDR3 is CASTVWQNEQFF. The CDR3 DNA reads TGTGCCAGCACCGTTTGGCAAAATGAGCAGTTCTTC. Variable domain in full (rest from reference TRBV2 and TRBJ2-1): EPEVTQTPSHQVTQMGQEVILRCVPISNHLYFYWYRQILGQKVEFLVSFYNNEISEKSEIFDDQFSVERPDGSNFTLKIRSTKLEDSAMYFCASTVWQNEQFFGPGTRLTVL.

The chain has TRBV4-1 and TRBJ1-3; D is undetermined. This CDR3 has 15 residues. Per the germline V gene, CDR1 is MGHRA and CDR2 is YSYEKL. The V end lost 0 bases, the J end lost 1 base, and 7 bases lay between the germline ends. The CDR3 loop reads CASSQDSGSGNTIYF. The CDR3 nucleotides read TGCGCCAGCAGCCAAGACTCAGGATCTGGAAACACCATATATTTT.

In DNA form, the CDR3 reads TGTGCCTGGAGTTCAGGTCTGGATCAGCCCCAGCATTTT. This sequence encodes CAWSSGLDQPQHF. The genes are TRBV30 and TRBJ1-5; unclear D gene. CDR3 size: 13 residues. V was cut by 2 bases and J by 5 bases, with 10 bases left in between. Germline CDR1 GTSNPN, CDR2 SVGIG (reference sequence). The variable domain in full, with the rest retrieved from reference TRBV30 and TRBJ1-5, is SQTIHQWPATLVQPVGSPLSLECTVEGTSNPNLYWYRQAAGRGLQLLFYSVGIGQISSEVPQNLSASRPQDRQFILSSKKLLLSDSGFYLCAWSSGLDQPQHFGDGTRLSIL.

Details on this clone: An end of the junction differs from the germline gene, which may be a read error. The CDR3 DNA sequence: TGTGCCAGCAGCATAACTAGCGGGAACACCGGGGAGCTGTTTTTT. Translation: CASSITSGNTGELFF. The V and J genes are TRBV7-3 and TRBJ2-2; 8 nucleotides align to TRBD2. Germline values: CDR1 SGHTA, CDR2 FQGTGA. This CDR3 has 15 residues.

The chain employs TRBV12-3 or TRBV12-4 and TRBJ2-5; D unresolved. There are 13 residues in the CDR3. V was trimmed by 5 bases and J by 1 base, leaving 8 bases between them. CDR3 sequence (DNA): TGTGCCAGCAGTCGGTCGGGCCAAGAGACCCAGTACTTC. Translated: CASSRSGQETQYF.

The rearrangement uses TRBV4-1 and TRBJ2-4, with TRBD2 as a possible D gene (6 bases). The CDR3 runs to 15 residues. CDR1 is MGHRA and CDR2 is YSYEKL in the germline V gene. Trimming shortened V by 4 bases and J by 8 bases, and 18 bases separated the two germline ends. CDR3 amino acids: CASSRSNYRRDIQYF. CDR3 sequence (DNA): TGCGCCAGCAGCCGATCCAATTATCGGAGGGACATTCAGTACTTC.

CDR3 sequence (DNA): TGTGCCAGTAGTATTGGTAGGAGGTCTGAAGCTTTCTTT. Its protein product is CASSIGRRSEAFF. The rearrangement uses TRBV19 and TRBJ1-1, with D uncertain. Germline V gene sequence: CDR1 LNHDA, CDR2 SQIVND (reference sequence). Trimming stripped 3 bases from V and 6 bases from J, with 11 bases between. The CDR3 has 13 residues.

This clone was detected a few times. The chain carries TRBV27 and TRBJ1-1; D unresolved. The CDR3 spans 12 residues. The germline V gene has CDR1 MNHEY and CDR2 SMNVEV (reference sequence). Trimming took off 6 bases at V and 4 bases at J, with 9 bases between the two ends. The CDR3: CASRRGFTEAFF. For the CDR3, the DNA is TGTGCCAGCAGAAGAGGGTTCACTGAAGCTTTCTTT.

V is TRBV29-1 and J is TRBJ2-1; 16 positions agree with TRBD2. J gave up 10 bases and V 6 bases, and 6 bases lay outside the gene matches. CDR1 and CDR2 from the germline V gene are SQVTM and ANQGSEA. CDR3 size: 14 residues. CDR3 loop: CSVSPGLAGGEQFF. The CDR3 coding sequence is TGCAGCGTCTCCCCGGGACTAGCGGGAGGGGAGCAGTTCTTC.

The rearrangement uses TRBV5-6 and TRBJ1-6; the D gene is possibly TRBD1 (6 bases). The CDR3 length is 18 residues. Germline CDR1 reads SGHDT; CDR2 reads YYEEEE. With 0 bases removed from V and 0 bases from J, the gap between germline ends came to 13 bases. CDR3 coding DNA: TGTGCCAGCAGCTTGGGGCAGGGGACAACCTCCTATAATTCACCCCTCCACTTT. It translates to CASSLGQGTTSYNSPLHF.

The rearrangement uses TRBV7-9 and TRBJ2-1; TRBD1 aligns across 9 bases. Germline V gene data show CDR1 as SEHNR and CDR2 as FQNEAQ (reference sequence). V trimming: 2 bases; J trimming: 5 bases; junction bases outside the gene matches: 13. The CDR3 consists of 18 residues. The chain's CDR3 is CASSLSGWGQGYDNEQFF. The CDR3 nucleotides read TGTGCCAGCAGCTTAAGCGGGTGGGGACAGGGATATGACAATGAGCAGTTCTTC.

The V gene is TRBV2, the J gene TRBJ1-2; perhaps TRBD1 as D (6 bases). Trimming removed 6 bases at V and 4 bases at J, with 18 bases between. The CDR3 length is 15 residues. Germline V CDR1 and CDR2: SNHLY, FYNNEI. CDR3 sequence: CASRRDAGGSYGYTF. The CDR3 bases are TGTGCCAGCAGAAGGGACGCGGGGGGCAGCTATGGCTACACCTTC. Full variable domain (outside the CDR3, taken from reference TRBV2 and TRBJ1-2): EPEVTQTPSHQVTQMGQEVILRCVPISNHLYFYWYRQILGQKVEFLVSFYNNEISEKSEIFDDQFSVERPDGSNFTLKIRSTKLEDSAMYFCASRRDAGGSYGYTFGSGTRLTVV.

Only one count was recorded for this clone. The chain has TRBV4-1 and TRBJ2-7, with 7 bases fitting TRBD1. This CDR3 region has 20 residues. With V trimmed by 0 bases and J by 3 bases, 20 bases remained unmatched. Germline loops: CDR1 MGHRA, CDR2 YSYEKL. DNA for the CDR3: TGCGCCAGCAGCCAAGAGGACAGGAGATTCTATGCGGGCCAATACTACGAGCAGTACTTC. Amino acid sequence: CASSQEDRRFYAGQYYEQYF.

The CDR3 protein is CASQRASGSGTQYF. DNA of the CDR3: TGTGCCAGCCAAAGGGCTAGCGGGAGTGGTACGCAGTATTTT. V usage is TRBV2 and J usage is TRBJ2-3; the match to TRBD2 covers 10 bases. The V gene end was trimmed by 8 bases and the J gene end by 8 bases; junction bases not matched to a gene: 10. The CDR3 is made up of 14 amino acids. CDR1 is SNHLY, CDR2 FYNNEI, per germline.

The V call is TRBV6-5, the J call TRBJ2-7; maybe TRBD1 (6 bases). The CDR3 covers 13 residues. CDR1 and CDR2 from the germline V gene are MNHEY and SVGAGI. V shed 5 bases and J shed 2 bases, with 10 bases lying between them. This chain's CDR3 is CASSTNRAYEQYF. The CDR3 DNA follows: TGTGCCAGCAGTACAAACAGGGCCTACGAGCAGTACTTC.

The chain carries TRBV7-9 and TRBJ1-4; D gene unclear. The CDR3 spans 14 residues. Between the trimmed V and J ends, which lost 10 bases and 0 bases, there was a span of 12 bases. Germline V gene lookup returns CDR1 SEHNR and CDR2 FQNEAQ (reference sequence). The CDR3 protein is CATFPYATNEKLFF. The CDR3 bases are TGTGCCACCTTTCCCTATGCAACTAATGAAAAACTGTTTTTT. The entire variable domain, with the rest obtained from reference TRBV7-9 and TRBJ1-4, is as follows: DTGVSQNPRHKITKRGQNVTFRCDPISEHNRLYWYRQTLGQGPEFLTYFQNEAQLEKSRLLSDRFSAERPKGSFSTLEIQRTEQGDSAMYLCATFPYATNEKLFFGSGTQLSVL.

This CDR3 is CAIMTATSGNTIYF. DNA of the CDR3: TGTGCCATCATGACAGCCACCTCTGGAAACACCATATATTTT. This sequence joins TRBV10-3 and TRBJ1-3; tentatively, D is TRBD1 (5 bases). Trimming stripped 7 bases from V and 0 bases from J, with 10 bases between. Germline CDR1 reads ENHRY; CDR2 reads SYGVKD. This CDR3 is built from 14 residues.

The chain combines TRBV4-1 with TRBJ1-2; TRBD1 agrees at 7 bases. Unmatched junction bases numbered 13, after V lost 1 base and J lost 8 bases. This CDR3 is built from 16 residues. Germline-derived CDR1 and CDR2 are MGHRA and YSYEKL. CDR3 bases: TGCGCCAGCAGCCAAGGGCCCCTCACAGGGGAAAACGGCTACACCTTC. Protein sequence: CASSQGPLTGENGYTF.

This rearrangement joins TRBV11-2 to TRBJ2-1; a weak D match, TRBD2 (6 bases). Germline CDR1 is SGHAT and CDR2 is FQNNGV. The CDR3 sequence is 12 residues long. Deletions cut 4 bases from V and 7 bases from J, with 8 bases between. The CDR3 reads CASSYSGNEQFF. The CDR3 nucleotides are TGTGCCAGCAGCTATAGCGGAAATGAGCAGTTCTTC.